This TCR beta chain emerged from a study of cytotoxic CD8 clonotypes in ibrutinib-treated CLL. Generated by immunoSEQ multiplex PCR, the TCRdb table keeps only in-frame clones and is missing some. The table shows around 330,000 clones, with roughly 67% occurring only once. As for this clone: No antigen is known for it.

Findings and caveats of the study: Clonality went up at ibrutinib response and then declined back toward baseline at progression.

The starting material was PBMCs, obtained after 36 months of ibrutinib treatment. The TCR comes from a human donor with chronic lymphocytic leukemia.

The CDR3 sequence is CASSQVVSGSDTQYF. The CDR3 DNA is TGCGCCAGCAGCCAAGTGGTTTCAGGGTCAGATACGCAGTATTTT. The rearrangement joins TRBV4-1 to TRBJ2-3, with a possible D match to TRBD1 (5 bases). The V gene lost 1 base and the J gene lost 4 bases, with 12 bases spanning the gap. Per the germline V gene, CDR1 is MGHRA and CDR2 is YSYEKL. The CDR3 sequence is 15 residues long.